This T cell receptor (beta chain) was found in a study of blood T cell repertoires in COVID-19. At the level of the study: Acute-phase and convalescent COVID-19 samples originated in the United States, Italy and Spain. Nucleic acid was either cDNA or gDNA, and it came from T cells, B-cell-depleted T cells, or PBMCs.

Trimming took 5 bases from V and 9 from J; bases not matched to a gene: 14. This CDR3 has 15 amino acids. CDR1 and CDR2 (germline): ENHRY, SYGVKD. The assay was immunoSEQ multiplex PCR, and TCRdb's table has in-frame clones only and misses some. The sample shows around 300,000 clones, under 90% of them seen only once. Those enrolled, adults aged about 18 to 95 years, came from under 25 US areas. Input material: PBMCs or T cells enriched from blood (not recorded which). This receptor was taken from a woman in her 30s who had recovered from COVID-19. J is TRBJ2-7 and V is TRBV10-3, with 9 bases that match TRBD2. The CDR3 spells CAISPLAGSPEGQYF. CDR3 nucleotide sequence: TGTGCCATCAGTCCTCTAGCGGGAAGTCCGGAGGGGCAGTACTTC.